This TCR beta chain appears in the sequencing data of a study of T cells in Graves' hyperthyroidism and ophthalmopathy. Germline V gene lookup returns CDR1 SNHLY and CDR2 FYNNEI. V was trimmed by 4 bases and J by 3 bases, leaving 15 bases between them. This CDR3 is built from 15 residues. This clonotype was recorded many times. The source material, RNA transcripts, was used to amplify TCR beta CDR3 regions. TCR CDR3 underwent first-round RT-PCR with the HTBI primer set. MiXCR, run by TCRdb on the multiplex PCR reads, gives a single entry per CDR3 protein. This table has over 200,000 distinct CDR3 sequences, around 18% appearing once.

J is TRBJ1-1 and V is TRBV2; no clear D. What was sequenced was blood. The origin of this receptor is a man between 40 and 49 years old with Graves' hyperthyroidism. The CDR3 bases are TGTGCCAGCAGTGCTTACTCCCTCCGGGACACTGAAGCTTTCTTT. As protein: CASSAYSLRDTEAFF.